A single sample gave rise to the 22 T cell receptor beta chains below, sequenced in a study of immune heterogeneity within non-small cell lung tumors (dated by TCRdb to 2017 to 2018). Sequencing was carried out with a HiSeq X Ten. The TCR beta CDR3 region was amplified with a multiplex PCR system whose first round of roughly 11 cycles used 32 V-gene forward primers and 13 J-gene reverse primers. TCRdb cleaned the public reads at Q25 with fastp, built clones with MiXCR and kept in-frame beta chains. Identical CDR3 proteins give one entry, which carries the most common genes and DNA. This sample gives about 21,000 distinct CDR3 sequences in total; around 26% of them show up just once. The top ten constitute around 4.4% of the sample. Genomic DNA extracted from bulk tumor tissue served as TCR template, with 600 to 700 ng gDNA amplified per sample. During surgery, multiple biopsies were taken from each primary tumor, with sampling sites spaced as far apart as possible within the tumor mass. The study cohort was described as untreated, and the patients were newly diagnosed NSCLC cases having curative surgery.

Sample: lung tumor tissue. The receptors shown here come from a man in his forties with non-small cell lung cancer.

J is TRBJ1-2 and V is TRBV6-2 or TRBV6-3, with 8 bases lining up with TRBD1. The CDR3 runs to 14 residues. The ends lost 2 bases at V and 5 bases at J; junction bases unmatched: 4. CDR1 is MNHEY and CDR2 is SVGEGT in the germline V gene. This CDR3 is CASSYATGGYGYTF. In DNA, the CDR3 is TGTGCCAGCAGTTACGCAACAGGGGGGTATGGCTACACCTTC.

This clonotype showed up just a few times. The chain joins TRBV10-3 to TRBJ1-1, with D unclear. Germline CDR1 is ENHRY and CDR2 is SYGVKD. This CDR3 contains 14 residues. The V end lost 3 bases, the J end lost 0 bases, and 8 bases lay between the germline ends. The CDR3 sequence: CAISETGMNTEAFF. The CDR3 nucleotides read TGTGCCATCAGTGAAACGGGGATGAACACTGAAGCTTTCTTT.

This clonotype was detected only a few times. The chain carries TRBV11-2 and TRBJ2-2; D unresolved. The germline CDR1 and CDR2 sequences are SGHAT and FQNNGV. Deletions cut 3 bases from V and 3 bases from J, with 5 bases between. The CDR3 length is 13 residues. CDR3 region: CASSFRDTGELFF. In DNA, the CDR3 is TGTGCCAGCAGCTTTAGGGACACCGGGGAGCTGTTTTTT.

DNA of the CDR3: TGTGCCAGCACCTGGGGGCGGAGCCCCTACAATGAGCAGTTCTTC. It encodes CASTWGRSPYNEQFF. V and J are TRBV28 and TRBJ2-1, with a tentative D call TRBD1 (6 bases). The CDR3 totals 15 residues. Trimming took 7 bases from V and 2 from J, leaving 15 bases between them. CDR1 MDHEN and CDR2 SYDVKM come from the germline V gene.

V usage is TRBV5-1 and J usage is TRBJ2-1; tentative D call: TRBD2 (6 bases). Per the germline V gene, CDR1 is SGHRS and CDR2 is YFSETQ. This CDR3 is built from 14 residues. Trimming cost V 5 bases and J 4 bases, with 13 bases left between them. CDR3 nucleotide sequence: TGCGCCAGCAGATCAAGAGGACTATACAATGAGCAGTTCTTC. Residues: CASRSRGLYNEQFF.

This clonotype was observed a few times. The rearrangement joins TRBV10-3 to TRBJ1-1; 10 nucleotides match TRBD1. Unmatched junction bases numbered 7, after V lost 5 bases and J lost 4 bases. CDR3 length equals 15 residues. In germline, CDR1 is ENHRY, CDR2 SYGVKD. The CDR3 region is CAISKTGGLGTEAFF. CDR3 in DNA: TGTGCCATCAGTAAGACAGGGGGCTTGGGCACTGAAGCTTTCTTT.

The sample holds a few counts of this clonotype. The gene calls are TRBV4-2 and TRBJ2-7, with TRBD1 identical over 7 bases. V shed 4 bases and J 5 bases; nucleotides not matched to a gene: 8. The germline V gene has CDR1 LGHNA and CDR2 YNFKEQ. The length of the CDR3 is 14 residues. This CDR3 reads CASSPRQGYDEQYF. In nucleotides, the CDR3 is TGTGCCAGCAGCCCTCGACAGGGATACGACGAGCAGTACTTC.

This clonotype was observed a handful of times. As DNA, the CDR3 is TGTGCCAGCAGCCACCCACGGGCCCCGGCCACTGAAGCTTTCTTT. It codes for CASSHPRAPATEAFF. V is TRBV12-3 or TRBV12-4 and J is TRBJ1-1, with no clear D. The CDR3 spans 15 residues. Trimming pared 6 bases from V and 4 bases from J, leaving 18 bases between.

This clonotype was counted a few times. V is TRBV11-2 and J is TRBJ2-2, with D possibly being TRBD2 (5 bases). Between the trimmed V and J ends, which lost 2 bases and 8 bases, there was a span of 9 bases. Germline values: CDR1 SGHAT, CDR2 FQNNGV. This CDR3 is built from 13 residues. This CDR3 reads CASSLTGVGELFF. Here the CDR3 DNA reads TGTGCCAGCAGCTTAACCGGGGTGGGGGAGCTGTTTTTT. The whole variable domain, remainder taken from reference TRBV11-2 and TRBJ2-2, is EAGVAQSPRYKIIEKRQSVAFWCNPISGHATLYWYQQILGQGPKLLIQFQNNGVVDDSQLPKDRFSAERLKGVDSTLKIQPAKLEDSAVYLCASSLTGVGELFFGEGSRLTVL.

Remarks on this clonotype: Germline is not matched at one junction end, which may reflect a read error. The chain recombines TRBV2 with TRBJ2-1; TRBD1 agrees at 7 bases. The CDR3 consists of 13 residues. Germline V gene data show CDR1 as SNHLY and CDR2 as FYNNEI. The chain's CDR3 is CVSIRQGFDEQFF. The CDR3 DNA reads TGTGTCAGCATCCGACAGGGATTCGATGAGCAGTTCTTC.

Notes on this clonotype: A junction end diverges from the germline sequence, so it may reflect a read error. The chain uses TRBV2 and TRBJ2-3, with 13 bases identical to TRBD2. This CDR3 has 15 residues. Germline V lookup: CDR1 SNHLY, CDR2 FYNNEI. CDR3 residues: CTSSETSGRTDTQYF. The CDR3 DNA follows: TGTACCAGCAGCGAGACTAGCGGGAGGACAGATACGCAGTATTTT. The complete variable domain, with remaining parts taken from reference TRBV2 and TRBJ2-3, reads EPEVTQTPSHQVTQMGQEVILRCVPISNHLYFYWYRQILGQKVEFLVSFYNNEISEKSEIFDDQFSVERPDGSNFTLKIRSTKLEDSAMYFCTSSETSGRTDTQYFGPGTRLTVL.

This clonotype appeared a few times. This sequence joins TRBV11-3 and TRBJ2-3, with D possibly being TRBD2 (6 bases). Trimming took 0 bases from V and 6 from J, leaving 7 bases between them. Germline-derived CDR1 and CDR2 are SGHNT and YENEEA. The CDR3 is 13 amino acids. DNA of the CDR3: TGTGCCAGCAGCTTAGATGGAGGGGATACGCAGTATTTT. Translating it yields CASSLDGGDTQYF. The whole variable domain, remainder taken from reference TRBV11-3 and TRBJ2-3, is EAGVVQSPRYKIIEKKQPVAFWCNPISGHNTLYWYLQNLGQGPELLIRYENEEAVDDSQLPKDRFSAERLKGVDSTLKIQPAELGDSAVYLCASSLDGGDTQYFGPGTRLTVL.

The CDR3 loop is CASSQRDGSGNTIYF. The DNA of the CDR3 is TGTGCCAGCAGCCAGAGGGACGGCTCTGGAAACACCATATATTTT. J is TRBJ1-3 and V is TRBV7-9; D is possibly TRBD1 (5 bases). CDR1 SEHNR and CDR2 FQNEAQ come from the germline V gene (reference sequence). The length of the CDR3 is 15 residues. V was clipped by 5 bases and J by 0 bases, with 11 bases between them.

The chain uses TRBV20-1 and TRBJ2-3, with D maybe TRBD2 (7 bases). The CDR3 length is 14 residues. CDR1 is DFQATT and CDR2 is SNEGSKA in the germline V gene (reference sequence). V lost 7 bases to trimming and J lost 0 bases, with 14 bases between them. The DNA of the CDR3 is TGCAGTGGCGGAGGGGGGGCGAGCACAGATACGCAGTATTTT. This gives the protein CSGGGGASTDTQYF.

This clonotype is a singleton in its sample. This could be a read error, since a much larger clone is one nucleotide away. CDR3 protein: CAISLKREIDEQYF. The CDR3 nucleotides are TGTGCCATCAGCTTAAAGCGGGAGATCGACGAGCAGTACTTC. The V call is TRBV11-2, the J call TRBJ2-7; TRBD2 aligns across 8 bases. Germline assignment: CDR1 SGHAT and CDR2 FQNNGV. There are 14 residues in the CDR3. The whole variable domain, filled in from reference TRBV11-2 and TRBJ2-7, reads EAGVAQSPRYKIIEKRQSVAFWCNPISGHATLYWYQQILGQGPKLLIQFQNNGVVDDSQLPKDRFSAERLKGVDSTLKIQPAKLEDSAVYLCAISLKREIDEQYFGPGTRLTVT.

Turning to this clonotype: With a much larger clone just one base away, this may be a read error. The rearrangement links TRBV10-3 to TRBJ2-7; no clear D gene. Germline CDR1 and CDR2: ENHRY and SYGVKD. The CDR3 is 12 amino acids. DNA for the CDR3: TGTGCCCTCAGTGACTTGGGGTACGAGCAGTACTTC. It codes for CALSDLGYEQYF.

The chain recombines TRBV4-2 with TRBJ2-2; TRBD2 matches 9 bases. CDR1 is LGHNA, CDR2 YNFKEQ, per germline. Trimming removed 0 bases from V and 3 bases from J; junction bases left unmatched: 11. The CDR3 has 19 residues. The CDR3, as DNA: TGTGCCAGCAGCCAAGATCGGCTAGCGGGGACCGACGACACCGGGGAGCTGTTTTTT. Amino acids: CASSQDRLAGTDDTGELFF.

On this clonotype itself: A single base separates this from a much larger clone, so it may be a read error. The chain recombines TRBV20-1 with TRBJ1-5; unclear D gene. CDR1 is DFQATT, CDR2 SNEGSKA, per germline (reference sequence). The CDR3 consists of 13 residues. Trimming pared 5 bases from V and 4 bases from J, leaving 12 bases between. The chain's CDR3 is CSAAVEGNQPQHF. CDR3 coding DNA: TGCAGTGCTGCGGTAGAGGGAAATCAGCCCCAGCATTTT.

This clonotype has only one observation. The CDR3 carries no conserved terminal phenylalanine or tryptophan, so it likely arises from a read error. The limits of the CDR3 on the DNA are not certain, so only TCRdb's listed CDR3 is given. V gene TRBV20-1 combines with J gene TRBJ2-1; the table gives TRBD2 as D, unverified against the DNA. CDR1 is DFQATT and CDR2 is SNEGSKA in the germline V gene (reference sequence). The CDR3 spans 16 amino acids, including both terminal residues. CDR3 sequence reads: CSARDNGILAGGPKVL.

Notes on this clonotype: It may be a read error: a sequence one base away is much more abundant. The chain joins TRBV6-2 or TRBV6-3 to TRBJ2-1; 11 positions match TRBD2. The CDR3 contains 15 residues. CDR1 and CDR2 (germline): MNHEY, SVGEGT. V dropped 5 bases and J dropped 7; count of bases not matched to a gene: 7. The CDR3, as DNA: TGTGCCAGCAGTGTAACTAGCGGGAGTTTAAATGAGCAGTTCTTC. Its translation is CASSVTSGSLNEQFF.

This clonotype has ten or more counts. CDR3 bases: TGTGCCAGCAGTGGGGGGACAGGGTCGAATAATTCACCCCTCCACTTT. Amino acid sequence: CASSGGTGSNNSPLHF. This rearrangement joins TRBV2 to TRBJ1-6, with TRBD1 matching over 9 bases. In germline, CDR1 is SNHLY, CDR2 FYNNEI. The CDR3 runs to 16 residues. Trimming removed 4 bases from V and 5 bases from J; junction bases left unmatched: 6.

This clonotype was seen a handful of times. V is TRBV20-1 and J is TRBJ2-5; D is possibly TRBD1 or TRBD2 (5 bases each). V shed 2 bases and J shed 0 bases, with 13 bases lying between them. Looked up from germline, CDR1 is DFQATT and CDR2 is SNEGSKA (reference sequence). The CDR3 spans 15 residues. The CDR3 loop reads CSARTGQTYQETQYF. CDR3 sequence (DNA): TGCAGTGCTAGAACGGGGCAAACGTACCAAGAGACCCAGTACTTC.